This T cell receptor (beta chain) was found in a study of blood T cell repertoires in COVID-19. Study details: The samples span acute and convalescent COVID-19 from the United States, Italy and Spain.

Recovered participants had two consecutive negative NP/OP PCR tests, healthcare professional clearance, or symptom resolution. Germline CDR1 and CDR2: SGHRS and YFSETQ. The CDR3 runs 14 residues. V lost 2 bases to trimming and J lost 2 bases; unmatched junction nucleotides: 4. This table comes from immunoSEQ multiplex PCR, and its TCRdb copy is limited to in-frame clones, with some not included. The table includes 250,000 to 300,000 clones, more than 75% detected once. This receptor was obtained from a man younger than 35 who had recovered from COVID-19. Sequencing used PBMCs or T cells enriched from blood (not recorded which). The gene calls are TRBV5-1 and TRBJ2-7; 7 bases align to TRBD2. The CDR3 DNA follows: TGCGCCAGCAGCTTATCGGCGGGAGCCTACGAGCAGTACTTC. Translated, it gives CASSLSAGAYEQYF. Filled out from reference TRBV5-1 and TRBJ2-7, the complete variable domain reads KAGVTQTPRYLIKTRGQQVTLSCSPISGHRSVSWYQQTPGQGLQFLFEYFSETQRNKGNFPGRFSGRQFSNSRSEMNVSTLELGDSALYLCASSLSAGAYEQYFGPGTRLTVT.